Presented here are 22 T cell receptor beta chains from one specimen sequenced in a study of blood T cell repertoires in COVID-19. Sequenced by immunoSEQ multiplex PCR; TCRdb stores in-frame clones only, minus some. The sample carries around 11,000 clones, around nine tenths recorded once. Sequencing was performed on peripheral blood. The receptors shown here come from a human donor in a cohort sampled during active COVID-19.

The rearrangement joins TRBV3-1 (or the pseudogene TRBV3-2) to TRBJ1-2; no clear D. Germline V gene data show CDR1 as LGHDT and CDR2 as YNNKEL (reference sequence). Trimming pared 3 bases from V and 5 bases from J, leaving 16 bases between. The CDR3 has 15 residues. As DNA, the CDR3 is TGTGCCAGCAGCCATTCGGGCCGGGGAGGGTATGGCTACACCTTC. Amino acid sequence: CASSHSGRGGYGYTF.

The CDR3 sequence is CASSRIRTADTEAFF. CDR3 nucleotides: TGTGCCAGCTCACGGATCCGGACAGCGGACACTGAAGCTTTCTTT. The chain couples TRBV18 to TRBJ1-1, with TRBD1 as a possible D gene (6 bases). V lost 4 bases to trimming and J lost 3 bases, with 15 bases between them. The CDR3 spans 15 residues. Germline V gives CDR1 KGHSH, CDR2 LQKENI.

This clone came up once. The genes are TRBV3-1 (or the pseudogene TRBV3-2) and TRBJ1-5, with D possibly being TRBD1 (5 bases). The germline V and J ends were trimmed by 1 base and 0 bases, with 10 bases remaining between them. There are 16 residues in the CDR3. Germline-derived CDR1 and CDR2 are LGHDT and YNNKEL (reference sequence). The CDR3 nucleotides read TGTGCCAGCAGCCAAGTCGGGGGTTTTAGCAATCAGCCCCAGCATTTT. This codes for CASSQVGGFSNQPQHF.

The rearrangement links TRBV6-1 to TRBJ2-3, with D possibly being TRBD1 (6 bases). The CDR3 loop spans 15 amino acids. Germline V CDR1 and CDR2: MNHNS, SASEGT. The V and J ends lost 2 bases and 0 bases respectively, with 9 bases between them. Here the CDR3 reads CASSELTGSTDTQYF. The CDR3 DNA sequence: TGTGCCAGCAGTGAATTGACAGGAAGCACAGATACGCAGTATTTT.

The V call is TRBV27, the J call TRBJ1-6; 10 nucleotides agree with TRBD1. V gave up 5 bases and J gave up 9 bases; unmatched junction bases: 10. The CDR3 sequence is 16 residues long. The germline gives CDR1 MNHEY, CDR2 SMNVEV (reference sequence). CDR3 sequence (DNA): TGTGCCAGCAGTCCACGGACAGGGGGGATTGGTTCACCCCTCCACTTT. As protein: CASSPRTGGIGSPLHF.

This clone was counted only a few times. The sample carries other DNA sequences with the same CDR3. CDR3 coding DNA: TGTGCCAGCAGCTCCCTAGCGGGGGGGTACGATACGCAGTATTTT. Translating gives CASSSLAGGYDTQYF. This rearrangement joins TRBV5-4 to TRBJ2-3; TRBD2 matches 12 bases. The CDR3 runs 15 residues. With 3 bases clipped from V and 6 bases from J, the junction kept 5 bases outside the gene matches. The germline V gene has CDR1 SGHNT and CDR2 YYREEE (reference sequence).

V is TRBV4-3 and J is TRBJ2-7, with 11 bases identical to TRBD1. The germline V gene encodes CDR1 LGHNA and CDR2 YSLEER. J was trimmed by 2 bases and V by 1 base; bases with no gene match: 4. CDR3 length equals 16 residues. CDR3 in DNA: TGCGCCAGCAGCCAAGGCACGGGACAGGGGGCCTACGAGCAGTACTTC. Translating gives CASSQGTGQGAYEQYF.

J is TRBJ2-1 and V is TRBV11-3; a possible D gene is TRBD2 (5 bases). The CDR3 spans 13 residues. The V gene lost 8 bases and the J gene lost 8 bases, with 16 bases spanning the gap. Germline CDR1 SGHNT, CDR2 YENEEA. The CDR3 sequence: CASRRRIKDEQFF. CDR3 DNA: TGTGCCAGCCGAAGGAGGATTAAGGATGAGCAGTTCTTC.

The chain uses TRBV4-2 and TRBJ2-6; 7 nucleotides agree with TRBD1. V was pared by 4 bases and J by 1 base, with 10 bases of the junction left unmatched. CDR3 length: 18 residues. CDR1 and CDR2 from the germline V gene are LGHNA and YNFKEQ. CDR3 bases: TGTGCCAGCAGCCCTGGACAGGATCGTTCGTCTGGGGCCAACGTCCTGACTTTC. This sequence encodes CASSPGQDRSSGANVLTF.

The CDR3 region is CASSQGGSYNEQFF. The CDR3 DNA is TGTGCCAGCAGCCAGGGGGGCTCCTACAATGAGCAGTTCTTC. J is TRBJ2-1 and V is TRBV9, with D perhaps matching TRBD1 (7 bases). Germline V gene data show CDR1 as SGDLS and CDR2 as YYNGEE. V was pared by 4 bases and J by 0 bases, with 8 bases between. CDR3 length: 14 residues.

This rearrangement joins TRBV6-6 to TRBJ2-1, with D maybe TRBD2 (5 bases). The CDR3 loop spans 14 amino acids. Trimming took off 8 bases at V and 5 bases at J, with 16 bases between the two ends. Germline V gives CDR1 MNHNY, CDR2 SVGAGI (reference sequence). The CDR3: CASRGKSGHNEQFF. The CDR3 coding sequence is TGTGCCAGCCGGGGAAAGAGTGGTCACAATGAGCAGTTCTTC.

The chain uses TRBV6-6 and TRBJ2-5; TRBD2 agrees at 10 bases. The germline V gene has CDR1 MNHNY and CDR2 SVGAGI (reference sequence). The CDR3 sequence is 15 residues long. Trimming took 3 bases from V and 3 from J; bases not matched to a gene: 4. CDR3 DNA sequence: TGTGCCAGCAGTTATAGCGGGGGGCAAAAAGAGACCCAGTACTTC. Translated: CASSYSGGQKETQYF.

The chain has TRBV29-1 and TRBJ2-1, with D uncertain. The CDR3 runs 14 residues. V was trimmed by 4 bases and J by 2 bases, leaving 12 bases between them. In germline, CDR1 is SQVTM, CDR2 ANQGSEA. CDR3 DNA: TGCAGCGTTGCACTACTCCTCCCCTACAATGAGCAGTTCTTC. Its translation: CSVALLLPYNEQFF.

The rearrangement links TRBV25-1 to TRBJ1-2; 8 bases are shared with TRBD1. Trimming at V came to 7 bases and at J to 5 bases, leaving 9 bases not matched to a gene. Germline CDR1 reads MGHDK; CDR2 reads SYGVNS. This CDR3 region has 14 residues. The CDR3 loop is CASTGGVISYGYTF. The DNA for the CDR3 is TGTGCCAGCACAGGGGGCGTGATTAGTTATGGCTACACCTTC.

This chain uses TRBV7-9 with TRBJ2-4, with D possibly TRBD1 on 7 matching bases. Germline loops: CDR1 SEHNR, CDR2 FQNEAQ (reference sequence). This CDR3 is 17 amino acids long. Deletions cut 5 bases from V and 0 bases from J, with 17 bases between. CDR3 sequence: CASSPRGDSIAKNIQYF. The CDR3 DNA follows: TGTGCCAGCAGCCCTAGGGGGGACAGTATAGCCAAAAACATTCAGTACTTC.

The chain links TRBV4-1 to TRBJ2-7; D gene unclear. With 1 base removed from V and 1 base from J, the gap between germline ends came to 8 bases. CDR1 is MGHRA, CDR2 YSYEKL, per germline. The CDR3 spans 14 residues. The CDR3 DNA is TGCGCCAGCAGCCAAGTTGTGAGTTCCTACGAGCAGTACTTC. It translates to CASSQVVSSYEQYF.

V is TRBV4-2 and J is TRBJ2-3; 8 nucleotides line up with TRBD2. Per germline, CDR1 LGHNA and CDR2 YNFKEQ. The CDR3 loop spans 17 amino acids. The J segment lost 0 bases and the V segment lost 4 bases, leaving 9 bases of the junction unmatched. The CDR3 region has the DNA TGTGCCAGCAGCCCGCTATATAGCGGGGCTAGCACAGATACGCAGTATTTT. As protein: CASSPLYSGASTDTQYF.

CDR3: CASSLLSGGATDTQYF. In nucleotides, the CDR3 is TGTGCCAGCAGCTTGTTGAGCGGGGGGGCAACAGATACGCAGTATTTT. The chain combines TRBV5-4 with TRBJ2-3, with 10 bases lining up with TRBD2. V shed 1 base and J 3 bases; nucleotides not matched to a gene: 5. Germline assignment: CDR1 SGHNT and CDR2 YYREEE (reference sequence). CDR3 length equals 16 residues.

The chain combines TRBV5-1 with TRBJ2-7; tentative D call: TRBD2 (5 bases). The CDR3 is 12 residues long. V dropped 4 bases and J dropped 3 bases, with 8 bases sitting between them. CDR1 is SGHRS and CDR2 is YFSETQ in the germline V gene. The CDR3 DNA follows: TGCGCCAGCAGCGAGGGAGACTACGAGCAGTACTTC. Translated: CASSEGDYEQYF.

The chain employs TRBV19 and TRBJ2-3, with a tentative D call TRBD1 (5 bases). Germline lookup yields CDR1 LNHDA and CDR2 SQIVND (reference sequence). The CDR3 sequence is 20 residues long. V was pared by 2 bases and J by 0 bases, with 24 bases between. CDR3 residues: CASSIFGGRVARTSTDTQYF. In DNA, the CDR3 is TGTGCCAGTAGTATATTCGGCGGCAGGGTCGCTCGGACGAGCACAGATACGCAGTATTTT.

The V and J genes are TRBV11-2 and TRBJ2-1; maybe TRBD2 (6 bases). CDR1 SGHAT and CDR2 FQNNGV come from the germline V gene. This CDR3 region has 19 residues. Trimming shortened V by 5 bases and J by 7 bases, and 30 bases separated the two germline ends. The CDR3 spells CASSARAGGNKFLLNEQFF. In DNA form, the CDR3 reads TGTGCCAGCAGCGCCCGGGCTGGCGGGAACAAATTTTTATTAAATGAGCAGTTCTTC.

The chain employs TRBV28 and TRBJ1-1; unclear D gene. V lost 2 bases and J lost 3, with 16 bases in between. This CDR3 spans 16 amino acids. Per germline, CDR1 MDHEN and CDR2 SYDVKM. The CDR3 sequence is CASSLGRVSLYTEAFF. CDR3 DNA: TGTGCCAGCAGTTTAGGGAGGGTATCGTTGTACACTGAAGCTTTCTTT.